A selection of T cell receptor beta chains follows, all from one sample in a study of early T cells in non-severe SARS-CoV-2 infection. MiXCR, run by TCRdb on the 5' RACE reads, gives a single entry per CDR3 protein. The sample records fewer than 100,000 distinct CDR3 sequences, 10% to 15% being singletons. Sequenced sample: whole blood. The source of these receptors is an adult who was a healthcare worker with PCR-confirmed SARS-CoV-2 infection or an uninfected control (not recorded which). Both conserved end residues are part of each CDR3. A D gene is named only where the DNA matches it firmly. For some rows the clone size is stated as once, few or many, or as a class when expanded; others skip it.

cdr3_nt cdr3_aa v_call clone_size j_call d_call
TGCAGCGCTACCTTCACTGCCGGGACAGGGAACAATCAGCCCCAGCATTTT CSATFTAGTGNNQPQHF TRBV29-1 few TRBJ1-5 TRBD1
TGTGCCAGCAGTGGGAAGGGCATGGCCTTCAATGAGCAGTTCTTC CASSGKGMAFNEQFF TRBV28 few TRBJ2-1 .
TGTGCCAGCAGCTTAGGGACAGGGGGTCTTCGTGAGCAGTTCTTC CASSLGTGGLREQFF TRBV11-2 few TRBJ2-1 TRBD1
TGTGCCAGCAGTTACTCTACTGACAGGGCCTACAATGAGCAGTTCTTC CASSYSTDRAYNEQFF TRBV6-5 few TRBJ2-1 TRBD1
TGTGCCAGCAGCTTTTACGGGGCGGTGAACACTGAAGCTTTCTTT CASSFYGAVNTEAFF TRBV5-6 few TRBJ1-1 .
TGCGCCAGCAGCTCAAGCGGGAGCGGCAATGAGCAGTTCTTC CASSSSGSGNEQFF TRBV5-1 many TRBJ2-1 TRBD2
TGTGCCATCCGTTCCCCCCAACAGCGTAACTATGGCTACACCTTC CAIRSPQQRNYGYTF TRBV28 . TRBJ1-2 .
TGTGCCAGCAGTCAGACAGGGACGGCCGAAGCTTTCTTT CASSQTGTAEAFF TRBV6-5 . TRBJ1-1 TRBD1
TGTGCCAGCAGCTTAATTAACAATGAGCAGTTCTTC CASSLINNEQFF TRBV7-9 many TRBJ2-1 .
TGCAGTGCTACCGGGACAGGGGGCTGGGATGAGCAGTTCTTC CSATGTGGWDEQFF TRBV20-1 many TRBJ2-1 TRBD1
TGTGCCAGCAGTTCGGGACAGGGGAATTCACCCCTCCACTTT CASSSGQGNSPLHF TRBV12-3/TRBV12-4 . TRBJ1-6 TRBD1
TGTGCCTGGAGTGCCGCCGGAGGCACTGAAGCTTTCTTT CAWSAAGGTEAFF TRBV30 . TRBJ1-1 .
TGCGCCAGCAGCTTAGGACTAGCGGGTTCCCCCTACAATGAGCAGTTCTTC CASSLGLAGSPYNEQFF TRBV5-1 few TRBJ2-1 TRBD2
TGCAGCGGGGTACAGGGTACAACTAATGAAAAACTGTTTTTT CSGVQGTTNEKLFF TRBV29-1 . TRBJ1-4 .
TGTGCCAGCAGTGGACTAGCGGGAGGGCCTATCACCGGGGAGCTGTTTTTT CASSGLAGGPITGELFF TRBV27 many TRBJ2-2 TRBD2
TGCGCCAGCAGTGAGTCTACAGGGGGGGACACTGAAGCTTTCTTT CASSESTGGDTEAFF TRBV10-1 . TRBJ1-1 TRBD1
TGTGCCAGCAGCCGCGGGACACCCGGCACAGATACGCAGTATTTT CASSRGTPGTDTQYF TRBV11-1 . TRBJ2-3 .
TGTGCCAGCAGCCGAACGGATAATGAGCAGTTCTTC CASSRTDNEQFF TRBV3-1 . TRBJ2-1 .
TGTGCCAGCGGGGAGGGGAACACCGGGGAGCTGTTTTTT CASGEGNTGELFF TRBV9 many TRBJ2-2 TRBD2
TGTGCCAGCAGCTTAGAGGGGACTAGCGGGAGGCATCACAATGAGCAGTTCTTC CASSLEGTSGRHHNEQFF TRBV7-2 many TRBJ2-1 TRBD2
TGTGCCAGCAGATCATGGACAGGGGGCTACAATGAGCAGTTCTTC CASRSWTGGYNEQFF TRBV5-8 . TRBJ2-1 TRBD1
TGTGCCTGGAGTCAACTTGAGCAGTTCTTC CAWSQLEQFF TRBV30 . TRBJ2-1 .
TGTGCCAGCAGTTGGGGACCGCGAGAGACCCAGTACTTC CASSWGPRETQYF TRBV28 many TRBJ2-5 .
TGTGCCAGCAGCTTATTTGCGGATCAGCCCCAGCATTTT CASSLFADQPQHF TRBV7-9 many TRBJ1-5 .
TGCAGGCCCGCTAGCGACTCCTACAATGAGCAGTTCTTC CRPASDSYNEQFF TRBV20-1 few TRBJ2-1 .
TGTGCCAGCAGCAGGGTGGGGGAGCAGTTCTTC CASSRVGEQFF TRBV11-2 many TRBJ2-1 .
TGTGCCAGCAGTGAATCCGGGACAGGGGGCGAAAAACTGTTTTTT CASSESGTGGEKLFF TRBV25-1 . TRBJ1-4 TRBD1
TGCAGTGCTTCCGGCAGGGCGGTTACTGGGGCCAACGTCCTGACTTTC CSASGRAVTGANVLTF TRBV20-1 few TRBJ2-6 .
TGCAGTGCTCCTGGACTAGCGGGTTTGGGTTGGGACAATGAGCAGTTCTTC CSAPGLAGLGWDNEQFF TRBV20-1 few TRBJ2-1 TRBD2
TGTGCCAGCAGCTTAAGGCTAGCTCCGGCGGGGGATGAGCAGTTCTTC CASSLRLAPAGDEQFF TRBV7-9 many TRBJ2-1 TRBD2
TGCGCCAGCAGTCAGGGAAGGCGGCTAGCGGGACCGAACACCGGGGAGCTGTTTTTT CASSQGRRLAGPNTGELFF TRBV23-1 few TRBJ2-2 TRBD2
TGCAGCGTTCGGTCGGGAGGCCAAGAGACCCAGTACTTC CSVRSGGQETQYF TRBV29-1 . TRBJ2-5 TRBD2
TGTGCCATCAGTGAAAGTAGGACTGAAGCTTTCTTT CAISESRTEAFF TRBV10-3 . TRBJ1-1 .
TGTGCCAGCAGCTTGGGACTAGCGGGAATGACCGGGGAGCTGTTTTTT CASSLGLAGMTGELFF TRBV7-6 many TRBJ2-2 TRBD2
TGCAGCGCCGCCCGGCAAAACACTGAAGCTTTCTTT CSAARQNTEAFF TRBV29-1 . TRBJ1-1 .
TGCAGTGCTAGAAGAGGAGGGCACGAGCAGTACTTC CSARRGGHEQYF TRBV20-1 few TRBJ2-7 .
TGTGCCAGCAGCCCGCCGAGCGGGTGGGAGACCCAGTACTTC CASSPPSGWETQYF TRBV5-5 . TRBJ2-5 .
TGTGCCACCAGCAGAGATCAGGCAGGGCATGAGCAGTTCTTC CATSRDQAGHEQFF TRBV15 . TRBJ2-1 .
TGTGCCAGCAGCTTCAGGACAGATAACACAGATACGCAGTATTTT CASSFRTDNTDTQYF TRBV7-8 . TRBJ2-3 .
TGTGCCAGCAGTTACCTCGATCGGGGTTCTGAGCAGTTCTTC CASSYLDRGSEQFF TRBV6-2/TRBV6-3 many TRBJ2-1 .
TGTGCCACCAGCAGAGGGGTCCGCACAGATACGCAGTATTTT CATSRGVRTDTQYF TRBV15 . TRBJ2-3 .
TGTGCCAGCAGTATAGGGGAGGGCCGAATGAATGAGCAGTTCTTC CASSIGEGRMNEQFF TRBV11-2 . TRBJ2-1 TRBD2
TGTGCCAGCAGCCAAGAACTTCGTCGGAGGAGGTCTGACGAGACCCAGTACTTC CASSQELRRRRSDETQYF TRBV3-1 . TRBJ2-5 .
TGTGCCAGCAGCTTAGAGGGTCGTAATCAGCCCCAGCATTTT CASSLEGRNQPQHF TRBV7-2 many TRBJ1-5 .
TGCGCCAGCAAGGACTGGGCCAGCGGGAGCTCCTACAATGAGCAGTTCTTC CASKDWASGSSYNEQFF TRBV5-1 . TRBJ2-1 TRBD2
TGTGCCACCAGTGATTATGGGGCCGCGATGGAGACCCAGTACTTC CATSDYGAAMETQYF TRBV24-1 few TRBJ2-5 .
TGTGCCAGCAGGCCCTTGGCGGGAATGTTCACAGATACGCAGTATTTT CASRPLAGMFTDTQYF TRBV7-9 many TRBJ2-3 .
TGCAGCGTTGAAGATCGTTGGAGCGGGAAGAACACCGGGGAGCTGTTTTTT CSVEDRWSGKNTGELFF TRBV29-1 many TRBJ2-2 TRBD2
TGCGCCAGCAGCCAAGGAGGAGCGGGAGGTGGCACAGATACGCAGTATTTT CASSQGGAGGGTDTQYF TRBV4-1 many TRBJ2-3 TRBD2
TGTGCCAGCAGTCCGGCTAGCGGGACCTACGAGCAGTACTTC CASSPASGTYEQYF TRBV28 few TRBJ2-7 TRBD2